These 10 T cell receptor beta chains were all obtained from the same sample, sequenced in a study of T cell changes during pregnancy in multiple sclerosis. Here immunoSEQ multiplex PCR was the method, and the copy in TCRdb shows in-frame clones only, minus some. Altogether approximately 34,000 clones are present, 90% being singletons, with the ten largest covering about 11%. The specimen comprised CD8+ T cells from peripheral blood mononuclear cells, sampled before pregnancy. Source of these receptors: a female donor with multiple sclerosis, enrolled in a pregnancy study.

The gene calls are TRBV7-8 and TRBJ2-1; 11 bases fit TRBD2. CDR3 size: 17 residues. V gave up 3 bases and J gave up 1 base; unmatched junction bases: 5. Germline lookup yields CDR1 SGHVS and CDR2 FQNEAQ. CDR3 amino acids: CASSFPGLAVSYNEQFF. CDR3 bases: TGTGCCAGCAGCTTCCCGGGACTAGCGGTTTCCTACAATGAGCAGTTCTTC.

The V gene is TRBV5-8, the J gene TRBJ2-1, with 12 bases that match TRBD1. This CDR3 has 17 residues. After removal of 3 bases from V and 5 bases from J, the junction contained 9 bases not matched to a gene. The germline gives CDR1 SGHTS, CDR2 YDEGEE. The CDR3 sequence is CASSSIPGQGADNEQFF. DNA of the CDR3: TGTGCCAGCAGCTCAATACCGGGACAGGGGGCCGACAATGAGCAGTTCTTC.

V usage is TRBV21-1 and J usage is TRBJ1-5; the D call TRBD1 from the table was never checked on the DNA. TRBV21-1 is described as a pseudogene. The length of the CDR3 is 21 residues. For the CDR3, the DNA is TGTGCCAGCAGCAAAGTACGCAGGACAGGGGTTCAAATACACAAGAATCAGCCCCAGCATTTT. Translated: CASSKVRRTGVQIHKNQPQHF.

The chain joins TRBV14 to TRBJ1-1, with a tentative D call TRBD1 (5 bases). CDR3 length equals 13 residues. Per the germline V gene, CDR1 is SGHDN and CDR2 is FVKESK. The V end was cut by 1 base, the J end by 7 bases, with 10 bases between. Here the CDR3 reads CASSQVNQGEAFF. DNA for the CDR3: TGTGCCAGCAGCCAAGTCAATCAGGGTGAAGCTTTCTTT.

Of note for this clone: A junction end diverges from the germline sequence, so it may reflect a read error. The gene calls are TRBV10-3 and TRBJ1-2; TRBD1 agrees at 8 bases. Germline CDR1 reads ENHRY; CDR2 reads SYGVKD. CDR3 length equals 14 residues. This CDR3 reads CAISLPGMGTGPSF. CDR3 nucleotide sequence: TGTGCCATCAGTCTCCCCGGAATGGGGACAGGCCCCTCCTTC.

The rearrangement uses TRBV7-9 and TRBJ2-7; maybe TRBD2 (6 bases). This CDR3 has 13 residues. V gave up 5 bases and J gave up 1 base, with 9 bases separating them. CDR1 SEHNR and CDR2 FQNEAQ come from the germline V gene (reference sequence). CDR3 DNA: TGTGCCAGCAGCCCCGCGGGGTCCTACGAGCAGTACTTC. This codes for CASSPAGSYEQYF. The entire variable domain, with the rest obtained from reference TRBV7-9 and TRBJ2-7, is as follows: DTGVSQNPRHKITKRGQNVTFRCDPISEHNRLYWYRQTLGQGPEFLTYFQNEAQLEKSRLLSDRFSAERPKGSFSTLEIQRTEQGDSAMYLCASSPAGSYEQYFGPGTRLTVT.

CDR3 nucleotides: TGTGCCAGCAGCTTCGAACAGGGGAACACTGAAGCTTTCTTT. This gives the protein CASSFEQGNTEAFF. The rearrangement uses TRBV7-3 and TRBJ1-1, with D maybe TRBD1 (6 bases). V lost 3 bases, J lost 1 base, and 9 bases lay in between. CDR3 length equals 14 residues. Looked up from germline, CDR1 is SGHTA and CDR2 is FQGTGA.

With regard to this clone: One end of the junction does not line up with germline, which may come from a read error. V gene TRBV7-9 combines with J gene TRBJ2-2, with 7 bases fitting TRBD1. The CDR3 spans 15 residues. Germline V CDR1 and CDR2: SEHNR, FQNEAQ (reference sequence). CDR3 DNA: TGTGCCAGCAGCTTCTTACAGGGGAACGCCGGGGAGCTGTTTTTT. It encodes CASSFLQGNAGELFF.

The chain links TRBV7-6 to TRBJ1-4; D not resolved. V was trimmed by 2 bases and J by 0 bases, leaving 7 bases between them. The germline CDR1 and CDR2 sequences are SGHVS and FNYEAQ. The length of the CDR3 is 15 residues. The CDR3 nucleotides are TGTGCCAGCAGCTTATGGCCGTCAACTAATGAAAAACTGTTTTTT. Its protein product is CASSLWPSTNEKLFF.

This chain joins TRBV9 and TRBJ1-6; maybe TRBD1 (5 bases). CDR1 is SGDLS and CDR2 is YYNGEE in the germline V gene. There are 17 residues in the CDR3. Trimming took 4 bases from V and 0 from J, leaving 14 bases between them. DNA for the CDR3: TGTGCCAGCAGCCCTTCAGGGCTAAGCTCCTATAATTCACCCCTCCACTTT. As protein: CASSPSGLSSYNSPLHF. Together with reference TRBV9 and TRBJ1-6, the CDR3 gives the full variable domain: DSGVTQTPKHLITATGQRVTLRCSPRSGDLSVYWYQQSLDQGLQFLIQYYNGEERAKGNILERFSAQQFPDLHSELNLSSLELGDSALYFCASSPSGLSSYNSPLHFGNGTRLTVT.